This T cell receptor (beta chain) was sequenced during a study of CD8 T cells in Susac syndrome. Random hexamers were used to reverse transcribe roughly 0.5 to 1 ug of RNA. Using its own MiXCR run on the immunoSEQ multiplex PCR reads, TCRdb lists one record per CDR3 protein. The sample yields about 200,000 distinct CDR3 sequences, roughly 94% seen once. The CDR3 spans 14 residues. The germline CDR1 and CDR2 sequences are LNHNV and YYDKDF (reference sequence). V was pared by 2 bases and J by 16 bases, with 18 bases between. Source material: CD4+ T cells from PBMCs. The receptor comes from a human donor in good health. The rearrangement joins TRBV15 to TRBJ1-6, with unresolved D. The chain's CDR3 is CATSRPSQPRVLHF. The DNA of the CDR3 is TGTGCCACCAGCAGACCTTCACAGCCTCGTGTGCTCCACTTT.